The 11 T cell receptor beta chains below were found in one sample sequenced in a study of cytomegalovirus exposure and HLA in healthy donors. Data came from immunoSEQ multiplex PCR; TCRdb stores just in-frame clones and leaves some out. The repertoire holds 120,000 to 150,000 clones, with around 88% as singletons. Specimen: PBMCs. Receptor source: a woman aged 18-29 years in good health and CMV-seropositive.

The chain employs TRBV2 and TRBJ1-5, with D possibly being TRBD1 (6 bases). This CDR3 has 14 amino acids. Germline CDR1 and CDR2: SNHLY and FYNNEI. Trimming stripped 6 bases from V and 4 bases from J, with 13 bases between. As DNA, the CDR3 is TGTGCCAGCAGCGAACGGGACAAAAATCAGCCCCAGCATTTT. It codes for CASSERDKNQPQHF.

V is TRBV27 and J is TRBJ2-1; 9 bases are a match to TRBD2. J was trimmed by 2 bases and V by 6 bases; bases with no gene match: 2. CDR1 MNHEY and CDR2 SMNVEV come from the germline V gene (reference sequence). This CDR3 spans 14 amino acids. CDR3 sequence reads: CASRIAGAYNEQFF. The DNA of the CDR3 is TGTGCCAGCAGGATAGCGGGGGCCTACAATGAGCAGTTCTTC.

The chain is built from TRBV6-5 and TRBJ1-1, with D hard to call. There are 15 residues in the CDR3. V was pared by 0 bases and J by 1 base, with 9 bases between. Germline V gene sequence: CDR1 MNHEY, CDR2 SVGAGI. This CDR3 is CASSYSILANTEAFF. In DNA form, the CDR3 reads TGTGCCAGCAGTTACTCTATCTTAGCGAACACTGAAGCTTTCTTT.

DNA for the CDR3: TGCGCCAGCAGCTTTTTCCGGGAGACTCATGAAAAACTGTTTTTT. Amino acid sequence: CASSFFRETHEKLFF. The rearrangement links TRBV5-1 to TRBJ1-4, with D unresolved. The CDR3 runs 15 residues. V lost 2 bases, J lost 6 bases, and 14 bases lay in between. CDR1 SGHRS and CDR2 YFSETQ come from the germline V gene.

The V call is TRBV9, the J call TRBJ1-1; maybe TRBD1 (6 bases). Germline loops: CDR1 SGDLS, CDR2 YYNGEE. CDR3 length: 13 residues. V was trimmed by 1 base and J by 8 bases, leaving 12 bases between them. CDR3: CASSVRGGSEAFF. The CDR3 DNA reads TGTGCCAGCAGCGTAAGGGGGGGATCCGAAGCTTTCTTT.

The V gene is TRBV27, the J gene TRBJ1-4, with 7 nucleotides matching TRBD1. Looked up from germline, CDR1 is MNHEY and CDR2 is SMNVEV (reference sequence). The CDR3 runs 15 residues. V was clipped by 6 bases and J by 4 bases; unmatched bases: 8. The DNA of the CDR3 is TGTGCCAGCAGAAAAAGGACAGGAAATAATGAAAAACTGTTTTTT. Translation gives CASRKRTGNNEKLFF.

On this clone: The germline gene is not matched at one end of the junction; a read error may be the cause. The chain combines TRBV4-3 with TRBJ2-1; 7 bases agree with TRBD2. The CDR3 is 12 residues long. The germline V gene has CDR1 LGHNA and CDR2 YSLEER. CDR3 sequence reads: CASSREGSYPLF. In DNA form, the CDR3 reads TGCGCCAGCAGCCGGGAGGGGTCGTATCCCCTCTTC.

The V gene is TRBV5-4, the J gene TRBJ2-5; D perhaps matches TRBD1 (6 bases). V lost 5 bases and J 1 base, leaving 15 bases between the germline ends. The CDR3 length is 15 residues. The germline CDR1 and CDR2 sequences are SGHNT and YYREEE (reference sequence). The CDR3 nucleotides are TGTGCCAGCAGACCGGGACAAGGGGGCCAAGAGACCCAGTACTTC. This encodes CASRPGQGGQETQYF.

This CDR3 reads CASSRTVKDHNEQFF. CDR3 in DNA: TGTGCCAGCAGCCGGACAGTTAAAGACCACAATGAGCAGTTCTTC. The chain links TRBV6-6 to TRBJ2-1; weak D call: TRBD1 (6 bases). CDR1 and CDR2 from the germline V gene are MNHNY and SVGAGI (reference sequence). The CDR3 is 15 amino acids. V was shortened by 6 bases and J by 5 bases, with 17 bases between the two germline ends.

This sequence joins TRBV5-4 and TRBJ2-5, with 9 bases that match TRBD2. The germline V gene encodes CDR1 SGHNT and CDR2 YYREEE (reference sequence). Unmatched junction bases numbered 8, after V lost 4 bases and J lost 1 base. This CDR3 comprises 16 residues. CDR3 loop: CASSPASGVLQETQYF. CDR3 DNA sequence: TGTGCCAGCAGCCCAGCTAGCGGGGTCCTCCAAGAGACCCAGTACTTC.

The DNA for the CDR3 is TGTGCCAGTAGTAAAACTAGCGGGGGCCCCTACAATGAGCAGTTCTTC. Translating gives CASSKTSGGPYNEQFF. This chain links TRBV19 with TRBJ2-1; 11 positions agree with TRBD2. After removal of 4 bases from V and 2 bases from J, the junction contained 4 bases not matched to a gene. The CDR3 loop spans 16 amino acids. Germline values: CDR1 LNHDA, CDR2 SQIVND (reference sequence).